The entry below gives a single T cell receptor beta chain sequence along with its context. Its antigen is still unknown. This sample was included in a study of a mutant IDH1 vaccine in newly diagnosed glioma. Study at large: Patients in the study were vaccinated eight times, receiving shots in weeks 1, 3, 5, 7, 11, 15, 19 and 23. Pretreatment consisted of radiotherapy, temozolomide, or both, with most receiving both. Treated patients had a mean age of roughly 44 years and a sex split that was roughly 60% male and 37.5% female.

The study, taken as a whole, reports: Altogether, about 95% of patients exhibited vaccine-induced immune responses.

CDR1 ENHRY and CDR2 SYGVKD come from the germline V gene. The CDR3 has 16 residues. V shed 11 bases, J shed 6 bases, and the junction held 13 bases outside the gene matches. Assay: immunoSEQ multiplex PCR; the TCRdb copy retains only in-frame clones and omits some. The table includes approximately 82,000 clones, 75% to 85% detected once. Time point of the sample: week 23, last vaccination. It was 300 ug of mutant IDH1 20-mer peptide that made up each vaccine dose, given with topical imiquimod. Sequencing used PBMCs, obtained from a glioma patient whose treatment included an IDH1 peptide vaccine. The TCR comes from a man aged 30-40 years with glioma. Some clones in this sample may be carry-over from other donors' samples. The rearrangement joins TRBV10-3 to TRBJ2-1; 13 bases align to TRBD2. CDR3 sequence (DNA): TGTGCCTCCGCCACCCTACTAGCGGGGGGGCCCAATGAGCAGTTCTTC. This sequence encodes CASATLLAGGPNEQFF.